The entry below describes one TCR beta chain. Its antigen is currently unknown. The source of the sample is a study of T cell responses to AZD1222 COVID-19 vaccine. Study results and limitations: The reported proportion of spike-specific TCRs targeting unmutated variant regions was nearly half. It should be noted that donors were predominantly white British and more often female, and clonal diversity was possibly underestimated. A rise in Spike-specific TCR breadth and depth followed two AZD1222 doses.

The CDR3 totals 11 residues. The V gene lost 4 bases and the J gene lost 8 bases, with 8 bases spanning the gap. In germline, CDR1 is MNHEY, CDR2 SVGEGT. Sequencing used immunoSEQ multiplex PCR; TCRdb keeps in-frame clones, though not all of them. Of tens of thousands of clones detected, 70% to 90% appear once; the ten largest clones hold approximately 10%. Investigators merged groups given second doses at roughly 4 or roughly 12 weeks. The starting material was peripheral blood, obtained 28 days after the second AZD1222 dose. The chain carries TRBV6-2 or TRBV6-3 and TRBJ1-2; D remains unclear. This TCR derives from an adult who received the AZD1222 COVID-19 vaccine. The CDR3 DNA follows: TGTGCCAGCAGTTCGTCCCTGGGCTACACCTTC. Encoded protein: CASSSSLGYTF.